The 24 T cell receptor beta chains below all came from one sample that was sequenced in a study of CD8 T cells in ankylosing spondylitis. These receptors lack a known antigen. Overall study findings and caveats: Blood of patients with ankylosing spondylitis appeared to be characterized by a TCR beta motif of eight highly homologous variants.

Via MiXCR, TCRdb re-called the 5' RACE reads, giving one row per CDR3 protein. The sample has 750,000 to 850,000 distinct CDR3 sequences; about 10% are singletons. What was sequenced was blood, either unsorted or a sorted T cell fraction (not recorded which). All receptors come from a male donor with ankylosing spondylitis.

The chain carries TRBV5-5 and TRBJ2-3, with a weak D call TRBD2 (5 bases). This CDR3 is built from 16 residues. V shed 5 bases and J shed 0 bases, with 16 bases lying between them. Germline V CDR1 and CDR2: SGHKS, YYEKEE (reference sequence). The CDR3 protein is CASREDFLTSTDTQYF. The CDR3 nucleotides read TGTGCCAGCAGAGAGGACTTTTTGACTAGCACAGATACGCAGTATTTT.

This clonotype was seen a few times. J is TRBJ2-5 and V is TRBV15; TRBD2 agrees at 7 bases. CDR1 is LNHNV, CDR2 YYDKDF, per germline (reference sequence). This CDR3 is built from 13 residues. The V and J ends lost 8 bases and 5 bases, in that order; junction bases with no gene match: 8. For the CDR3, the DNA is TGTGCCACCGCGAACGGGAGGATGGAGACCCAGTACTTC. Its translation is CATANGRMETQYF.

This clonotype was seen a handful of times. This chain connects TRBV10-3 to TRBJ2-7, with 12 bases identical to TRBD1. Per germline, CDR1 ENHRY and CDR2 SYGVKD. This CDR3 contains 14 residues. Trimming cost V 6 bases and J 2 bases; bases outside gene matches: 2. Here the CDR3 DNA reads TGTGCCATCAGCGGGACAGGGGGCCCCTACGAGCAGTACTTC. Translation gives CAISGTGGPYEQYF.

CDR3 nucleotides: TGTGCCAGCAGCCCCCGGCCATATGAGCAGTTCTTC. It specifies CASSPRPYEQFF. The V gene is TRBV6-2 or TRBV6-3, the J gene TRBJ2-1, with no clear D. CDR3 length equals 12 residues. Trimming stripped 6 bases from V and 8 bases from J, with 11 bases between. The germline V gene has CDR1 MNHEY and CDR2 SVGEGT.

This clonotype was found a few times. This chain's CDR3 is CASRPTFTGGYGYTF. CDR3 coding DNA: TGTGCCAGCAGACCCACTTTTACAGGGGGCTATGGCTACACCTTC. The chain couples TRBV27 to TRBJ1-2, with 8 bases fitting TRBD1. Trimming removed 6 bases from V and 4 bases from J; junction bases left unmatched: 10. Germline-derived CDR1 and CDR2 are MNHEY and SMNVEV (reference sequence). The CDR3 is made up of 15 amino acids.

This clonotype was found many times. The chain uses TRBV6-2 or TRBV6-3 and TRBJ2-1; 7 bases are a match to TRBD2. Germline CDR1 reads MNHEY; CDR2 reads SVGEGT. Germline trimming cut 10 bases from V and 4 bases from J; bases unmatched to any gene: 7. This CDR3 comprises 13 residues. The DNA of the CDR3 is TGTGCCACCCAGCGGGACCCGTACAATGAGCAGTTCTTC. It yields the protein CATQRDPYNEQFF.

This clonotype was detected a few times. The V call is TRBV18, the J call TRBJ1-6, with TRBD1 matching 8 bases. This CDR3 comprises 15 residues. With 6 bases clipped from V and 10 bases from J, the junction kept 11 bases outside the gene matches. Germline V gene lookup returns CDR1 KGHSH and CDR2 LQKENI. CDR3 residues: CASSPGQGVGSPLHF. Here the CDR3 DNA reads TGTGCCAGCTCCCCAGGACAGGGAGTAGGGTCACCCCTCCACTTT.

This clonotype was found a few times. The chain couples TRBV27 to TRBJ1-5; 8 bases align to TRBD1. The CDR3 has 14 residues. Germline V CDR1 and CDR2: MNHEY, SMNVEV (reference sequence). After removal of 6 bases from V and 7 bases from J, the junction contained 8 bases not matched to a gene. The CDR3 coding sequence is TGTGCCAGCAGCCCAGGACAGGGACGACAGCCCCAGCATTTT. Amino acid sequence: CASSPGQGRQPQHF.

This chain joins TRBV4-1 and TRBJ2-7; the match to TRBD2 covers 7 bases. The CDR3 is made up of 18 amino acids. J gave up 3 bases and V 4 bases, and 18 bases lay outside the gene matches. The germline CDR1 and CDR2 sequences are MGHRA and YSYEKL. The CDR3, as DNA: TGCGCCAGCAGCCGCCGAGGGTTTGCGGGGGACGTTGGCTACGAGCAGTACTTC. This translates into CASSRRGFAGDVGYEQYF.

The V call is TRBV7-9, the J call TRBJ1-1, with D perhaps matching TRBD1 (5 bases). The germline V gene encodes CDR1 SEHNR and CDR2 FQNEAQ (reference sequence). Trimming left V 5 bases short and J 7 bases short, with 17 bases between. The CDR3 runs to 14 residues. The CDR3 here is CASSPTGVGFEAFF. As DNA, the CDR3 is TGTGCCAGCAGCCCGACGGGGGTGGGATTTGAAGCTTTCTTT.

As concerns this clonotype: At one of its ends the junction is not consistent with the germline gene, which may arise from a read error. The chain joins TRBV11-1 to TRBJ2-1; either TRBD1 or TRBD2 may supply D (6 bases each). CDR1 and CDR2 from the germline V gene are SGHAT and FQDESV (reference sequence). There are 13 residues in the CDR3. As DNA, the CDR3 is TGTGCCAGCAGCTTAGGTTGGAGGGGGGCCCCCATCTTC. It translates to CASSLGWRGAPIF.

This clonotype has only a few counts. The chain recombines TRBV7-2 with TRBJ2-1; 9 bases line up with TRBD2. With 3 bases clipped from V and 5 bases from J, the junction kept 5 bases outside the gene matches. CDR3 size: 15 residues. CDR1 SGHTA and CDR2 FQGNSA come from the germline V gene. CDR3 nucleotides: TGTGCCAGCAGCTTCCAGCGGGGGGTTAACAATGAGCAGTTCTTC. Residues: CASSFQRGVNNEQFF.

This clonotype was counted a few times. This chain connects TRBV20-1 to TRBJ2-3, with D perhaps given as TRBD1 or TRBD2 (6 bases each). V was trimmed by 6 bases and J by 4 bases, leaving 11 bases between them. Germline loops: CDR1 DFQATT, CDR2 SNEGSKA (reference sequence). This CDR3 has 12 residues. This chain's CDR3 is CSAQEGADTQYF. CDR3 sequence (DNA): TGCAGTGCCCAGGAGGGGGCAGATACGCAGTATTTT.

This chain links TRBV7-2 with TRBJ1-1, with 12 nucleotides matching TRBD1. The CDR3 spans 16 residues. Germline CDR1 SGHTA, CDR2 FQGNSA. V lost 6 bases, J lost 4 bases, and 9 bases stayed unmatched. DNA of the CDR3: TGTGCCAGCAGACCCCGGGGACAGGGGGCTTTCACTGAAGCTTTCTTT. This translates into CASRPRGQGAFTEAFF.

The CDR3 here is CASRPTLGQGGYTF. CDR3 nucleotide sequence: TGTGCCAGCAGGCCAACCCTGGGGCAGGGTGGCTACACCTTC. The V and J genes are TRBV27 and TRBJ1-2; perhaps TRBD1 as D (5 bases). The CDR3 spans 14 residues. Germline CDR1 MNHEY, CDR2 SMNVEV (reference sequence). V dropped 6 bases and J dropped 7 bases, with 18 bases sitting between them.

This clonotype has a count of ten or more. This chain links TRBV20-1 with TRBJ1-4; D remains ambiguous. Looked up from germline, CDR1 is DFQATT and CDR2 is SNEGSKA (reference sequence). CDR3 length equals 14 residues. V gave up 6 bases and J gave up 13 bases, with 24 bases separating them. CDR3 amino acids: CSANHPAARLGLFF. The CDR3 coding sequence is TGCAGTGCAAACCACCCCGCAGCACGACTGGGACTGTTTTTT.

This clonotype occurred many times. The genes are TRBV29-1 and TRBJ2-5; tentatively, D is TRBD1 or TRBD2 (6 bases each). Trimming removed 1 base at V and 5 bases at J, with 17 bases between. CDR3 size: 15 residues. CDR1 and CDR2 (germline): SQVTM, ANQGSEA. CDR3 nucleotides: TGCAGCGTTGAAGGGGGACAACCGGCGGGGGAGACCCAGTACTTC. Amino acid sequence: CSVEGGQPAGETQYF.

V is TRBV7-2 and J is TRBJ2-3, with a weak D call TRBD1 (6 bases). The V gene lost 6 bases and the J gene lost 8 bases, with 21 bases spanning the gap. CDR1 is SGHTA and CDR2 is FQGNSA in the germline V gene. The CDR3 spans 15 residues. CDR3 sequence (DNA): TGTGCCAGCAGGGGGATGAGGCAGGGGTTAGGTACGCAGTATTTT. Translating it yields CASRGMRQGLGTQYF.

This clonotype was counted only a few times. V gene TRBV20-1 combines with J gene TRBJ2-2; 7 bases map to TRBD2. The trim removed 3 bases at V and 4 bases at J, leaving 8 bases unmatched. The CDR3 is 15 residues long. Germline lookup yields CDR1 DFQATT and CDR2 SNEGSKA (reference sequence). The CDR3 reads CSARDAGALTGELFF. In DNA form, the CDR3 reads TGCAGTGCTAGGGACGCGGGAGCACTCACCGGGGAGCTGTTTTTT.

This clonotype was seen repeatedly, ten times or more. The chain carries TRBV7-2 and TRBJ1-2; D unresolved. Trimming cost V 1 base and J 5 bases, with 14 bases left between them. The CDR3 has 15 amino acids. CDR1 and CDR2 from the germline V gene are SGHTA and FQGNSA. The CDR3 loop is CASSLGLTTTYGYTF. As DNA, the CDR3 is TGTGCCAGCAGCTTAGGTCTTACCACTACGTATGGCTACACCTTC.

This clonotype was counted a few times. The chain couples TRBV20-1 to TRBJ2-7, with D tentatively TRBD2 (5 bases). The CDR3 is 14 residues long. Germline CDR1 reads DFQATT; CDR2 reads SNEGSKA (reference sequence). Trimming left V 2 bases short and J 6 bases short, with 17 bases between. This CDR3 is CSARSGLGLFEQYF. The DNA of the CDR3 is TGCAGTGCTAGAAGCGGACTCGGACTCTTCGAGCAGTACTTC.

This clonotype was observed a few times. The chain employs TRBV2 and TRBJ1-6; D might be TRBD1 (6 bases). The CDR3 consists of 15 residues. Trimming cost V 7 bases and J 3 bases, with 13 bases left between them. Germline V gives CDR1 SNHLY, CDR2 FYNNEI. The CDR3 is CASNLLGHYNSPLHF. For the CDR3, the DNA is TGTGCCAGCAACTTACTGGGACACTATAATTCACCCCTCCACTTT. The full variable domain, completed using reference TRBV2 and TRBJ1-6, is EPEVTQTPSHQVTQMGQEVILRCVPISNHLYFYWYRQILGQKVEFLVSFYNNEISEKSEIFDDQFSVERPDGSNFTLKIRSTKLEDSAMYFCASNLLGHYNSPLHFGNGTRLTVT.

This clonotype was recorded a few times. The V gene is TRBV5-6, the J gene TRBJ2-1; 7 bases line up with TRBD2. V was pared by 3 bases and J by 2 bases, with 8 bases of the junction left unmatched. The CDR3 loop spans 16 amino acids. The germline CDR1 and CDR2 sequences are SGHDT and YYEEEE. The CDR3, as DNA: TGTGCCAGCAGCTATACGACTAGCCCGGCCTACAATGAGCAGTTCTTC. It yields the protein CASSYTTSPAYNEQFF.

This clonotype was seen more than once but under ten times. The V gene is TRBV5-1, the J gene TRBJ2-1; TRBD1 agrees at 11 bases. CDR1 is SGHRS and CDR2 is YFSETQ in the germline V gene. The CDR3 has 15 amino acids. The ends lost 0 bases at V and 7 bases at J; junction bases unmatched: 3. The CDR3 DNA sequence: TGCGCCAGCAGCTTGGGGACAGGGGGCAAAAATGAGCAGTTCTTC. It translates to CASSLGTGGKNEQFF.